The 31 T cell receptor beta chains below all came from one sample that was sequenced in a study of T cell responses to AZD1222 COVID-19 vaccine. The data were produced by immunoSEQ multiplex PCR, yet TCRdb's version contains in-frame clones alone and is incomplete. The repertoire holds tens of thousands of clones, with about 88% as singletons. The sample in question was peripheral blood, obtained 28 days after the second AZD1222 dose. These receptors all come from an adult who received the AZD1222 COVID-19 vaccine.

J is TRBJ1-1 and V is TRBV7-2; 8 positions agree with TRBD1. The CDR3 runs to 13 residues. Trimming removed 6 bases from V and 3 bases from J; junction bases left unmatched: 3. The V gene's germline CDR1 is SGHTA and CDR2 FQGNSA. In DNA, the CDR3 is TGTGCCAGCAGTTCAGGGGGCTACACTGAAGCTTTCTTT. This sequence encodes CASSSGGYTEAFF.

The CDR3 sequence is CASSFSIGAANTGELFF. Here the CDR3 DNA reads TGTGCCAGCAGCTTCTCCATAGGGGCTGCGAACACCGGGGAGCTGTTTTTT. This chain links TRBV13 with TRBJ2-2; tentatively, D is TRBD1 (5 bases). The length of the CDR3 is 17 residues. Trimming shortened V by 3 bases and J by 0 bases, and 14 bases separated the two germline ends. Germline assignment: CDR1 PRHDT and CDR2 FYEKMQ (reference sequence).

In its sample, this clone ranks as medium-sized. The chain has TRBV3-1 (or the pseudogene TRBV3-2) and TRBJ2-4; TRBD2 matches 15 bases. Trimming removed 3 bases from V and 2 bases from J; junction bases left unmatched: 5. This CDR3 spans 18 amino acids. The germline V gene encodes CDR1 LGHDT and CDR2 YNNKEL (reference sequence). The CDR3 loop reads CASSHPGLAGGSKNIQYF. The DNA of the CDR3 is TGTGCCAGCAGCCATCCTGGACTAGCGGGGGGGTCCAAAAACATTCAGTACTTC.

This clone was seen a handful of times. The chain carries TRBV29-1 and TRBJ2-7; 9 positions agree with TRBD1. After removal of 7 bases from V and 0 bases from J, the junction contained 4 bases not matched to a gene. This CDR3 comprises 13 residues. Germline V gene lookup returns CDR1 SQVTM and CDR2 ANQGSEA. CDR3 coding DNA: TGCAGCGCCTGGACAGGGGACTCCTACGAGCAGTACTTC. This codes for CSAWTGDSYEQYF.

This clone was seen only once. The chain has TRBV27 and TRBJ1-2; unclear D gene. This CDR3 has 15 amino acids. The ends were cut back, 5 bases at V and 8 bases at J, with 21 bases in the middle. CDR1 is MNHEY and CDR2 is SMNVEV in the germline V gene (reference sequence). The CDR3 here is CASSPFPDDYVGYTF. CDR3 bases: TGTGCCAGCAGTCCCTTTCCAGACGACTATGTGGGCTACACCTTC.

The rearrangement links TRBV20-1 to TRBJ1-2, with 8 bases identical to TRBD1. The CDR3 is made up of 11 amino acids. The junction had 2 bases not matched to a gene; V was cut back by 5 bases and J by 6 bases. The germline CDR1 and CDR2 sequences are DFQATT and SNEGSKA (reference sequence). CDR3 DNA: TGCAGTGCTCCACAGGGGGATGGCTACACCTTC. Its protein product is CSAPQGDGYTF.

The rearrangement links TRBV10-3 to TRBJ1-5; D not certain. The length of the CDR3 is 13 residues. V lost 1 base and J lost 6, with 7 bases in between. Germline V gene sequence: CDR1 ENHRY, CDR2 SYGVKD. The CDR3 DNA reads as TGTGCCATCAGTGAGTTTGAAAGTCAGCCCCAGCATTTT. It is translated as CAISEFESQPQHF.

The rearrangement links TRBV7-8 to TRBJ1-5, with TRBD1 matching over 9 bases. This CDR3 spans 14 amino acids. The junction had 3 bases not matched to a gene; V was cut back by 3 bases and J by 6 bases. Per the germline V gene, CDR1 is SGHVS and CDR2 is FQNEAQ. Written as DNA, the CDR3 is TGTGCCAGCAGCTTTAACAGGGGGCTTCAGCCCCAGCATTTT. The encoded protein is CASSFNRGLQPQHF.

In its sample, this clone was seen a few times. V usage is TRBV28 and J usage is TRBJ1-5; 10 nucleotides match TRBD1. V trimming: 6 bases; J trimming: 6 bases; junction bases outside the gene matches: 5. Germline V CDR1 and CDR2: MDHEN, SYDVKM. There are 14 residues in the CDR3. This chain's CDR3 is CASSPGTGVQPQHF. CDR3 in DNA: TGTGCCAGCAGCCCCGGGACAGGGGTTCAGCCCCAGCATTTT.

As DNA, the CDR3 is TGTGCCAGCAGTTTATCTGTTGGAGGTGAAGCTTTCTTT. This encodes CASSLSVGGEAFF. The rearrangement uses TRBV28 and TRBJ1-1; D remains unclear. The CDR3 loop spans 13 amino acids. V shed 1 base and J shed 7 bases, with 10 bases lying between them. Germline V lookup: CDR1 MDHEN, CDR2 SYDVKM.

The chain has TRBV6-5 and TRBJ1-3, with D possibly TRBD1 on 5 matching bases. Per germline, CDR1 MNHEY and CDR2 SVGAGI. The CDR3 consists of 15 residues. The V end lost 0 bases, the J end lost 4 bases, and 10 bases lay between the germline ends. CDR3: CASSYSAQGGNTIYF. As DNA, the CDR3 is TGTGCCAGCAGTTACTCGGCGCAGGGAGGAAACACCATATATTTT.

The rearrangement joins TRBV6-5 to TRBJ2-7, with 8 bases lining up with TRBD2. CDR1 and CDR2 from the germline V gene are MNHEY and SVGAGI. J was trimmed by 1 base and V by 2 bases; bases with no gene match: 7. The CDR3 is made up of 16 amino acids. The chain's CDR3 is CASSYGLAGPSYEQYF. CDR3 sequence (DNA): TGTGCCAGCAGTTACGGGCTAGCGGGTCCATCCTACGAGCAGTACTTC.

The chain is built from TRBV6-5 and TRBJ1-1; the D gene is possibly TRBD1 (6 bases). CDR1 and CDR2 from the germline V gene are MNHEY and SVGAGI. The V gene lost 7 bases and the J gene lost 1 base, with 13 bases spanning the gap. CDR3 length equals 14 residues. The CDR3 spells CASKLQGSNTEAFF. DNA for the CDR3: TGTGCCAGCAAACTACAGGGTTCGAACACTGAAGCTTTCTTT.

The chain links TRBV28 to TRBJ2-3; a possible D gene is TRBD1 (5 bases). Germline V gene sequence: CDR1 MDHEN, CDR2 SYDVKM. The CDR3 is 12 residues long. V gave up 1 base and J gave up 6 bases, with 5 bases separating them. CDR3 bases: TGTGCCAGCAGTTTATACAGGGATACGCAGTATTTT. Translating it yields CASSLYRDTQYF.

The chain has TRBV11-2 and TRBJ1-6; TRBD1 is a possible D gene (5 bases). The V and J ends lost 2 bases and 9 bases respectively, with 11 bases between them. Germline lookup yields CDR1 SGHAT and CDR2 FQNNGV. CDR3 length: 14 amino acids. The CDR3: CASSLWLGGSPLHF. In DNA form, the CDR3 reads TGTGCCAGCAGCTTATGGCTGGGGGGTTCACCCCTCCACTTT.

The chain joins TRBV25-1 to TRBJ2-2; 7 nucleotides align to TRBD2. CDR1 and CDR2 from the germline V gene are MGHDK and SYGVNS. V lost 2 bases to trimming and J lost 1 base; unmatched junction nucleotides: 1. The CDR3 extends over 15 amino acids. CDR3 in DNA: TGTGCCAGCAGTGAAGCTAGCGGGAACACCGGGGAGCTGTTTTTT. Translated: CASSEASGNTGELFF. Based on the CDR3 plus reference TRBV25-1 and TRBJ2-2, the full variable domain is EADIYQTPRYLVIGTGKKITLECSQTMGHDKMYWYQQDPGMELHLIHYSYGVNSTEKGDLSSESTVSRIRTEHFPLTLESARPSHTSQYLCASSEASGNTGELFFGEGSRLTVL.

The chain joins TRBV4-1 to TRBJ2-7; D perhaps matches TRBD1 (6 bases). CDR3 length: 15 residues. V lost 1 base and J 3 bases, leaving 13 bases between the germline ends. Germline V gene sequence: CDR1 MGHRA, CDR2 YSYEKL. CDR3: CASSQGQDLIYEQYF. The CDR3 region has the DNA TGCGCCAGCAGCCAAGGACAGGATTTGATCTACGAGCAGTACTTC.

This rearrangement joins TRBV7-2 to TRBJ1-3; perhaps TRBD1 as D (5 bases). Trimming removed 3 bases from V and 4 bases from J, with 10 bases in between. The CDR3 has 14 amino acids. Germline CDR1 reads SGHTA; CDR2 reads FQGNSA. The CDR3 region is CASSLDTGGNTIYF. CDR3 nucleotide sequence: TGTGCCAGCAGCTTGGACACGGGCGGAAACACCATATATTTT.

Only a few counts were recorded for this clone. The chain uses TRBV6-4 and TRBJ2-5, with a possible D match to TRBD2 (6 bases). CDR3 length: 13 amino acids. V lost 2 bases to trimming and J lost 7 bases, with 11 bases between them. CDR1 is MRHNA and CDR2 is SNTAGT in the germline V gene. In nucleotides, the CDR3 is TGTGCCAGCAGTGACATAGCGGACTCGACCCAGTACTTC. Protein: CASSDIADSTQYF.

The chain couples TRBV7-9 to TRBJ1-2, with D tentatively TRBD1 (5 bases). This CDR3 region has 17 residues. Deletions cut 5 bases from V and 0 bases from J, with 19 bases between. From germline, CDR1 is SEHNR and CDR2 FQNEAQ (reference sequence). The CDR3 DNA reads TGTGCCAGCAGCCAAGGGACCGTGCGTCCTCCTAACTATGGCTACACCTTC. This sequence encodes CASSQGTVRPPNYGYTF.

CDR3 region: CAIAGFTLEQYF. The CDR3 nucleotides read TGTGCCATCGCCGGGTTCACTCTCGAGCAGTACTTC. This chain connects TRBV10-3 to TRBJ2-7; D uncertain. CDR1 and CDR2 (germline): ENHRY, SYGVKD. Between the trimmed V and J ends, which lost 8 bases and 6 bases, there was a span of 14 bases. The CDR3 is 12 residues long.

V is TRBV7-2 and J is TRBJ2-1; 9 bases line up with TRBD2. CDR1 SGHTA and CDR2 FQGNSA come from the germline V gene. The CDR3 runs 18 residues. The V segment lost 1 base and the J segment 3 bases; nucleotides outside the gene matches: 10. The CDR3 loop reads CASSLDAAGTSFYNEQFF. As DNA, the CDR3 is TGTGCCAGCAGCTTAGACGCCGCCGGGACTAGCTTCTACAATGAGCAGTTCTTC.

V usage is TRBV11-3 and J usage is TRBJ2-5; maybe TRBD2 (5 bases). The CDR3 has 13 amino acids. V dropped 5 bases and J dropped 5 bases, with 12 bases sitting between them. CDR1 and CDR2 from the germline V gene are SGHNT and YENEEA. CDR3 residues: CASSLGGVETQYF. The CDR3 bases are TGTGCCAGCAGCCTCGGAGGAGTGGAGACCCAGTACTTC.

The rearrangement links TRBV18 to TRBJ2-1; tentatively, D is TRBD2 (7 bases). Germline CDR1 is KGHSH and CDR2 is LQKENI. Trimming left V 6 bases short and J 4 bases short, with 19 bases between. The CDR3 consists of 16 residues. CDR3: CASSPRGALAYNEQFF. The CDR3 DNA reads TGTGCCAGCTCCCCTCGGGGGGCCCTAGCATACAATGAGCAGTTCTTC.

V and J are TRBV7-3 and TRBJ2-1, with 14 bases matching TRBD2. CDR3 length: 17 amino acids. CDR1 SGHTA and CDR2 FQGTGA come from the germline V gene. V lost 5 bases and J lost 5; bases outside the gene matches: 8. This chain's CDR3 is CASSPRLAGGPNNEQFF. The DNA of the CDR3 is TGTGCCAGCAGCCCACGACTAGCGGGAGGGCCTAACAATGAGCAGTTCTTC.

The chain recombines TRBV27 with TRBJ2-5; 7 nucleotides agree with TRBD2. The germline V gene has CDR1 MNHEY and CDR2 SMNVEV (reference sequence). The CDR3 runs to 18 residues. Losses at the gene ends were 3 bases for V and 5 bases for J; bases not matched to a gene: 18. This CDR3 reads CASSLGPGPRETRETQYF. DNA for the CDR3: TGTGCCAGCAGTTTGGGCCCCGGGCCGCGGGAGACTCGGGAGACCCAGTACTTC.

The J gene is TRBJ2-7, the V gene TRBV4-2; a weak D match, TRBD2 (7 bases). CDR1 is LGHNA and CDR2 is YNFKEQ in the germline V gene. This CDR3 is 15 amino acids long. V shed 4 bases and J shed 1 base, with 14 bases lying between them. CDR3 DNA sequence: TGTGCCAGCAGCCGAGGGGGGGCGGGTTCCTACGAGCAGTACTTC. Translation gives CASSRGGAGSYEQYF.

CDR3 in amino acids: CASSPRDRANTEAFF. The CDR3 DNA sequence: TGTGCCAGCAGCCCCCGGGACAGGGCGAACACTGAAGCTTTCTTT. The chain recombines TRBV5-4 with TRBJ1-1, with 9 bases aligning to TRBD1. Trimming removed 4 bases from V and 1 base from J; junction bases left unmatched: 5. Per the germline V gene, CDR1 is SGHNT and CDR2 is YYREEE (reference sequence). CDR3 length: 15 amino acids.

This clone was observed a single time. This chain links TRBV15 with TRBJ2-7, with 9 nucleotides matching TRBD2. The V and J ends lost 0 bases and 4 bases, in that order; junction bases with no gene match: 10. The CDR3 is 17 amino acids. CDR1 and CDR2 (germline): LNHNV, YYDKDF (reference sequence). CDR3: CATSRDGVAGATYEQYF. The DNA of the CDR3 is TGTGCCACCAGCAGAGATGGGGTAGCGGGGGCAACTTACGAGCAGTACTTC. Using reference TRBV15 and TRBJ2-7 for the parts outside the CDR3, the full variable domain is DAMVIQNPRYQVTQFGKPVTLSCSQTLNHNVMYWYQQKSSQAPKLLFHYYDKDFNNEADTPDNFQSRRPNTSFCFLDIRSPGLGDTAMYLCATSRDGVAGATYEQYFGPGTRLTVT.

This chain uses TRBV2 with TRBJ1-4; D is unresolved. The germline gives CDR1 SNHLY, CDR2 FYNNEI. The CDR3 is made up of 15 amino acids. With 3 bases removed from V and 5 bases from J, the gap between germline ends came to 13 bases. The CDR3 coding sequence is TGTGCCAGCAGTGATGCCGCACCTCGGAATGAAAAACTGTTTTTT. Protein: CASSDAAPRNEKLFF.

This chain links TRBV3-1 (or the pseudogene TRBV3-2) with TRBJ2-1, with no clear D. The length of the CDR3 is 13 residues. V lost 3 bases and J 7 bases, leaving 10 bases between the germline ends. The germline CDR1 and CDR2 sequences are LGHDT and YNNKEL (reference sequence). The DNA of the CDR3 is TGTGCCAGCAGCCATAGCTCGAGGAATGAGCAGTTCTTC. Translated, it gives CASSHSSRNEQFF.